The rows below give T cell receptor beta chains drawn from one sample of a study of shared clonotypes between healthy human individuals. Measured with immunoSEQ multiplex PCR; TCRdb has only the in-frame clones, and not every one. The sample has roughly 2,000,000 clones; around 95% are singletons. The sample comprised naive CD8+ T cells from PBMCs. Receptor source: a man between 18 and 29 years old in good health. Some clones in this sample may be carry-over from other donors' samples. Each CDR3 is given with its conserved first and last residue. D genes are given only for firm matches. Clone sizes are given selectively: once, few, many, or a class where the clone is expanded.

>TRBJ2-3|.|.|TRBV10-3
CAISDGTDTQYF
TGTGCCATCAGTGATGGGACAGATACGCAGTATTTT
>TRBJ2-7|TRBD1|.|TRBV19
CASSSSGGEQYF
TGTGCCAGTAGTTCCTCAGGGGGCGAGCAGTACTTC
>TRBJ2-1|.|.|TRBV10-1
CASSADTDNEQFF
TGCGCCAGCAGTGCGGACACAGACAATGAGCAGTTCTTC
>TRBJ2-2|.|.|TRBV28
CASSVRGRDTGELFF
TGTGCCAGCAGTGTAAGGGGGAGGGACACCGGGGAGCTGTTTTTT
>TRBJ1-2|.|.|TRBV28
CASSLSAGLGYGYTF
TGTGCCAGCAGTTTATCTGCAGGCTTGGGCTATGGCTACACCTTC
>TRBJ2-2|.|.|TRBV7-7
CASRPGTNTGELFF
TGTGCCAGCAGGCCCGGGACGAACACCGGGGAGCTGTTTTTT
>TRBJ2-3|TRBD2|.|TRBV9
CASSGRTSARWDTQYF
TGTGCCAGCAGCGGGAGGACTAGCGCCCGCTGGGATACGCAGTATTTT
>TRBJ2-7|.|.|TRBV9
CASSTGTTNPYEQYF
TGTGCCAGCAGCACCGGGACCACCAACCCCTACGAGCAGTACTTC
>TRBJ2-7|TRBD1|.|TRBV9
CASSTGTVAYEQYF
TGTGCCAGCAGCACCGGGACAGTAGCCTACGAGCAGTACTTC
>TRBJ2-7|.|once|TRBV27
CASTLLPGREQYF
TGTGCCAGCACGTTGCTCCCGGGGAGAGAGCAGTACTTC
>TRBJ1-3|.|.|TRBV5-1
CARSQGSGNTIYF
TGCGCCAGGTCACAGGGTTCGGGAAACACCATATATTTT
>TRBJ2-1|TRBD2|.|TRBV28
CASSPPGLAVSEQFF
TGTGCCAGCAGCCCTCCGGGGCTAGCGGTCTCGGAGCAGTTCTTC
>TRBJ1-1|.|few|TRBV29-1
CSVVAQNTEAFF
TGCAGCGTTGTAGCCCAAAACACTGAAGCTTTCTTT
>TRBJ1-1|.|once|TRBV6-5
CASSYQPYTEAFF
TGTGCCAGCAGTTATCAGCCTTACACTGAAGCTTTCTTT
>TRBJ1-1|TRBD1|.|TRBV19
CASSIFYLGQGLPEAFF
TGTGCCAGTAGTATCTTCTACCTAGGACAGGGGCTGCCTGAAGCTTTCTTT
>TRBJ1-1|.|.|TRBV9
CASSTRQAGAAFF
TGTGCCAGCAGCACACGACAGGCCGGGGCGGCTTTCTTT
>TRBJ1-5|.|.|TRBV10-3
CAIKGDSNQPQHF
TGTGCCATCAAGGGAGATAGCAATCAGCCCCAGCATTTT
>TRBJ2-7|.|.|TRBV9
CASSAQQVSYEQYF
TGTGCCAGCAGCGCCCAACAGGTCTCCTACGAGCAGTACTTC
>TRBJ2-7|TRBD2|.|TRBV27
CASRPSAGEASYEQYF
TGTGCCAGCAGACCTTCGGCGGGAGAAGCGTCCTACGAGCAGTACTTC
>TRBJ2-1|.|.|TRBV4-3
CASSQASRNEQFF
TGCGCCAGCAGCCAAGCCTCTCGCAATGAGCAGTTCTTC
>TRBJ2-3|.|once|TRBV7-3
CASSTPGLHSTDTQYF
TGTGCCAGCAGCACCCCGGGACTCCACTCCACAGATACGCAGTATTTT
>TRBJ2-1|.|.|TRBV5-1
CASSLWADNEQFF
TGCGCCAGCAGCTTGTGGGCAGACAATGAGCAGTTCTTC
>TRBJ2-1|.|.|TRBV15
CATSRSRGSEQFF
TGTGCCACCAGCAGAAGTAGGGGGAGCGAGCAGTTCTTC
>TRBJ1-2|.|.|TRBV19
CASSIPPLGYYGYTF
TGTGCCAGTAGTATTCCCCCTTTGGGGTACTATGGCTACACCTTC
>TRBJ2-2|TRBD2|.|TRBV6-1
CASSLRGVGELFF
TGTGCCAGCAGTCTTCGGGGGGTCGGGGAGCTGTTTTTT
>TRBJ1-5|.|.|TRBV4-3
CASSQDRTSTQPQHF
TGCGCCAGCAGCCAAGATAGAACCTCCACCCAGCCCCAGCATTTT
>TRBJ2-5|TRBD1|.|TRBV5-8
CASSTGQGRGETQYF
TGTGCCAGCAGCACCGGACAGGGTAGGGGAGAGACCCAGTACTTC
>TRBJ2-3|TRBD1|once|TRBV7-9
CASPTGDRGLDTQYF
TGTGCCAGCCCCACGGGGGACAGGGGCCTGGATACGCAGTATTTT
>TRBJ2-1|.|.|TRBV29-1
CSVEGIFWRNNEQFF
TGCAGCGTCGAGGGGATATTCTGGAGAAACAATGAGCAGTTCTTC
>TRBJ2-7|.|.|TRBV28
CASSFPHYEQYF
TGTGCCAGCAGTTTCCCTCACTACGAGCAGTACTTC
>TRBJ2-1|.|.|TRBV7-2
CASSLNTAGYNEQFF
TGTGCCAGCAGCTTAAATACGGCGGGATACAATGAGCAGTTCTTC
>TRBJ1-2|.|.|TRBV4-1
CASSQKGGGGYTF
TGCGCCAGCAGCCAAAAGGGTGGGGGCGGCTACACCTTC
>TRBJ1-5|.|once|TRBV19
CASSIAGWVQPQHF
TGTGCCAGTAGTATCGCAGGGTGGGTGCAGCCCCAGCATTTT
>TRBJ2-2|TRBD2|.|TRBV27
CASRHASAGRTRTGELFF
TGTGCCAGCAGACACGCATCAGCGGGGCGGACCAGGACCGGGGAGCTGTTTTTT
>TRBJ2-7|TRBD2|few|TRBV6-5
CASSYSSGSYEQYF
TGTGCCAGCAGTTACTCTAGCGGGAGTTACGAGCAGTACTTC
>TRBJ2-3|.|.|TRBV28
CASSGTSTDTQYF
TGTGCCAGCAGTGGGACTTCCACAGATACGCAGTATTTT
>TRBJ2-7|.|.|TRBV19
CASSIGEGTEYPYEQYF
TGTGCCAGTAGTATAGGGGAGGGGACAGAGTACCCCTACGAGCAGTACTTC